Included here is one TCR beta chain sequence, with context. The target antigen is unknown. TCRdb's copy holds only in-frame clones and misses some; the assay was immunoSEQ multiplex PCR. The sample has over 50,000 clones, about 88% seen once. This sample stems from a study of T cell responses to AZD1222 COVID-19 vaccine. Whole-study findings and limits: Spike-spanning, vaccine-associated CD4 TCRs were dominant at 160-218 and 743-854.

The V and J ends lost 0 bases and 3 bases respectively, with 8 bases between them. The CDR3 has 15 amino acids. The germline V gene encodes CDR1 SGHAT and CDR2 FQNNGV. The genes are TRBV11-2 and TRBJ2-2; D remains unclear. The sample here was peripheral blood, taken on day 0 of AZD1222 vaccination. This sequence originates from an adult in good health. The CDR3 nucleotides read TGTGCCAGCAGCTTAGATCTAGGCGACACCGGGGAGCTGTTTTTT. This gives the protein CASSLDLGDTGELFF.